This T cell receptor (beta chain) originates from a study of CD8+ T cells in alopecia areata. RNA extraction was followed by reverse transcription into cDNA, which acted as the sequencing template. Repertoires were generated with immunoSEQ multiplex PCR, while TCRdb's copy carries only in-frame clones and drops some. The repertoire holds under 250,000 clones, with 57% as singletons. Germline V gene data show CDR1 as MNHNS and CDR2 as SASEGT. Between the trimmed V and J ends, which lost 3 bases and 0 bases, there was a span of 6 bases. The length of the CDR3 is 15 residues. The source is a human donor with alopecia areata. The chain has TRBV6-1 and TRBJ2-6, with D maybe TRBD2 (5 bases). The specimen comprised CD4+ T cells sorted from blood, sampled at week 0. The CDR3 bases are TGTGCCAGCAGTGAGGGGAGCTCTGGGGCCAACGTCCTGACTTTC. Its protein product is CASSEGSSGANVLTF.